This T cell receptor beta chain was found in a study of naive and memory T cell subsets. Findings of the study overall: Potentially, T cell activation and differentiation skew this RNA-based measurement.

In regard to this clonotype: Its antigen is undetermined. One end of the junction does not line up with germline, which may come from a read error.

Whole-blood samples were about 2.5 ml of peripheral blood from healthy adult volunteers. An oligonucleotide containing a UMI was ligated to the 3' end of TCR cDNA. Reverse transcription of blood and skin TCR RNA was primed at alpha and beta constant regions. TCRdb independently ran MiXCR on the 5' RACE reads; one entry per CDR3 protein. The data show just over 25,000 distinct CDR3 sequences, under 25% seen once. This CDR3 comprises 11 residues. CDR1 is MGHRA and CDR2 is YSYEKL in the germline V gene. The receptor comes from a female donor in good health. J is TRBJ1-1 and V is TRBV4-1; unclear D gene. In nucleotides, the CDR3 is TGCGCCAGCACCCAACACGCTGAAGCTTTCTTT. Translated, it gives CASTQHAEAFF.